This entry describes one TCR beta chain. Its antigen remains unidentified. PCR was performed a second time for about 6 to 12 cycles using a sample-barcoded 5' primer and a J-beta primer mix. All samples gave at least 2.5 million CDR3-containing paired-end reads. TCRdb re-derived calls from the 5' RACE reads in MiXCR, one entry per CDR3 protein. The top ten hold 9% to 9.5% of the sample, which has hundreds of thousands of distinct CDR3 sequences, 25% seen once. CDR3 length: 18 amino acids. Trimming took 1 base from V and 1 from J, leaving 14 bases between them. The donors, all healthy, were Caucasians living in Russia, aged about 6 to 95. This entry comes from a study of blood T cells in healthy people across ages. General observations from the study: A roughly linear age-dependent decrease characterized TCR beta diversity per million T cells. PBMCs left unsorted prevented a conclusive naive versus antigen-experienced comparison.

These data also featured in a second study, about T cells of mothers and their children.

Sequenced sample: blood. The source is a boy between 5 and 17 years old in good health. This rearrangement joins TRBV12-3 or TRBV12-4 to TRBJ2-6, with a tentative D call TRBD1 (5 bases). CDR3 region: CASSLVRTRPSGANVLTF. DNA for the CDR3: TGTGCCAGCAGTTTAGTCCGGACACGGCCATCTGGGGCCAACGTCCTGACTTTC.